What follows are 15 T cell receptor beta chains derived from one specimen sequenced in a study of human T cells and chemical hapten exposure. Time point in this sample: patch test 1, 2 weeks after DPC sensitization. Stated treatment: therapeutic diphenylcyclopropenone sensitization with weekly scalp DPC. TCRdb recomputed calls from the RACE reads with MiXCR, one row per CDR3 protein. The sample records under 450,000 distinct CDR3 sequences, around 5% being singletons. The specimen was whole blood, collected in connection with sensitization to the hapten diphenylcyclopropenone (DPC). These receptors all stem from a woman in her fifties or sixties with alopecia areata. Some clones in this sample may be carry-over from other donors' samples.

The rearrangement uses TRBV15 and TRBJ2-3; TRBD1 matches 7 bases. CDR1 is LNHNV, CDR2 YYDKDF, per germline (reference sequence). Trimming removed 5 bases from V and 5 bases from J; junction bases left unmatched: 7. The CDR3 has 14 residues. The CDR3 DNA follows: TGTGCCACCAGCCAAGGGCAGGGGGAAGATACGCAGTATTTT. Amino acids: CATSQGQGEDTQYF.

In its sample, this clonotype was seen a few times. The chain combines TRBV12-3 or TRBV12-4 with TRBJ2-7, with 9 bases aligning to TRBD1. The trim removed 6 bases at V and 7 bases at J, leaving 4 bases unmatched. The CDR3 runs to 12 residues. CDR3 region: CASRPGQGEQYF. DNA of the CDR3: TGTGCCAGCAGGCCGGGACAGGGTGAGCAGTACTTC.

There are many counts of this clonotype. The CDR3 DNA follows: TGTGCCAGCAGCGCCCGACCTAGGGACAATCAGCCCCAGCATTTT. Its protein product is CASSARPRDNQPQHF. This chain links TRBV5-5 with TRBJ1-5; D gene unclear. Germline loops: CDR1 SGHKS, CDR2 YYEKEE (reference sequence). The CDR3 length is 15 residues. V was cut by 4 bases and J by 3 bases, with 14 bases left in between. Variable domain in full (rest from reference TRBV5-5 and TRBJ1-5): DAGVTQSPTHLIKTRGQQVTLRCSPISGHKSVSWYQQVLGQGPQFIFQYYEKEERGRGNFPDRFSARQFPNYSSELNVNALLLGDSALYLCASSARPRDNQPQHFGDGTRLSIL.

This clonotype has only a few counts. The chain has TRBV20-1 and TRBJ1-6; no clear D. The V end was cut by 0 bases, the J end by 10 bases, with 7 bases between. Germline assignment: CDR1 DFQATT and CDR2 SNEGSKA (reference sequence). This CDR3 contains 12 residues. CDR3 DNA sequence: TGCAGTGCTAGAGATCTAGGGTCACCCCTCCACTTT. As protein: CSARDLGSPLHF.

Many counts were recorded for this clonotype. The chain uses TRBV7-2 and TRBJ1-5; no clear D. The CDR3 consists of 13 residues. V lost 1 base to trimming and J lost 6 bases, with 7 bases between them. Germline CDR1 reads SGHTA; CDR2 reads FQGNSA. The CDR3 bases are TGTGCCAGCAGCTTAGACCCGGTTCAGCCCCAGCATTTT. Translating it yields CASSLDPVQPQHF.

The chain carries TRBV7-2 and TRBJ2-3; D ambiguous. V lost 1 base and J 4 bases, leaving 12 bases between the germline ends. CDR1 and CDR2 (germline): SGHTA, FQGNSA. The CDR3 runs to 15 residues. The CDR3 reads CASSLVRSVADTQYF. CDR3 bases: TGTGCCAGCAGCTTAGTTAGATCGGTCGCAGATACGCAGTATTTT.

The table lists this clonotype with many counts. The chain combines TRBV7-9 with TRBJ1-1; D gene unclear. The V end was cut by 6 bases, the J end by 1 base, with 6 bases between. The CDR3 spans 12 residues. The V gene's germline CDR1 is SEHNR and CDR2 FQNEAQ (reference sequence). In DNA, the CDR3 is TGTGCCAGCAGTCCTACGAACACTGAAGCTTTCTTT. Translating it yields CASSPTNTEAFF.

This clonotype was found a few times. The chain employs TRBV18 and TRBJ2-1; D perhaps matches TRBD2 (7 bases). CDR3 size: 14 residues. V lost 5 bases and J lost 5, with 13 bases in between. The germline gives CDR1 KGHSH, CDR2 LQKENI. CDR3 coding DNA: TGTGCCAGCTCAGACCTGGGGGGGCACAATGAGCAGTTCTTC. Amino acid sequence: CASSDLGGHNEQFF.

This clonotype came up many times. The chain links TRBV7-2 to TRBJ2-7; 9 positions agree with TRBD1. CDR1 and CDR2 (germline): SGHTA, FQGNSA. This CDR3 has 17 residues. The junction had 16 bases not matched to a gene; V was cut back by 5 bases and J by 5 bases. This chain's CDR3 is CASSVNLPGQGVDEQYF. The CDR3, as DNA: TGTGCCAGCAGCGTGAATCTGCCGGGACAGGGTGTCGACGAGCAGTACTTC.

The chain recombines TRBV19 with TRBJ2-5; weak D call: TRBD2 (5 bases). CDR3 size: 14 residues. Trimming left V 3 bases short and J 4 bases short, with 12 bases between. The germline CDR1 and CDR2 sequences are LNHDA and SQIVND (reference sequence). The CDR3 nucleotides are TGTGCCAGTAGTATGCGGACTCCTCCAGAGACCCAGTACTTC. Its protein is CASSMRTPPETQYF.

This clonotype has more than one count but fewer than ten. The rearrangement uses TRBV2 and TRBJ2-3; 13 bases are shared with TRBD2. The germline CDR1 and CDR2 sequences are SNHLY and FYNNEI. V trimming: 2 bases; J trimming: 6 bases; junction bases outside the gene matches: 17. The CDR3 consists of 20 residues. The CDR3 nucleotides read TGTGCCAGCAGTGAAATAGGACTAGCGGGGGAAGCTAGGCCTGGGGATACGCAGTATTTT. Translated, it gives CASSEIGLAGEARPGDTQYF.

The table lists this clonotype with many counts. The chain carries TRBV6-2 or TRBV6-3 and TRBJ1-1; a weak D match, TRBD1 (5 bases). Germline CDR1 and CDR2: MNHEY and SVGEGT. V dropped 6 bases and J dropped 5 bases, with 19 bases sitting between them. The CDR3 totals 15 residues. This chain's CDR3 is CASSPILGAWTEAFF. The CDR3 nucleotides are TGTGCCAGCAGCCCGATTTTAGGGGCATGGACTGAAGCTTTCTTT.

The gene calls are TRBV15 and TRBJ2-1; D is unclear. This CDR3 is 13 amino acids long. V was clipped by 0 bases and J by 6 bases, with 6 bases between them. Germline CDR1 is LNHNV and CDR2 is YYDKDF (reference sequence). For the CDR3, the DNA is TGTGCCACCAGCAGAGATCTCATCAATGAGCAGTTCTTC. This translates into CATSRDLINEQFF.

This clonotype was seen ten or more times. The chain joins TRBV1 to TRBJ2-3; the table's D call of TRBD1 was not tested on the DNA. TRBV1 is flagged as a pseudogene. This CDR3 region has 16 residues. The CDR3, as DNA: TGCACCAGCAGCCAAGAACAAGGGACGCGCACAGATACGCAGTATTTT. It is translated as CTSSQEQGTRTDTQYF.

This clonotype was recorded many times. The chain has TRBV20-1 and TRBJ1-5; no firm D call. Germline CDR1 and CDR2: DFQATT and SNEGSKA (reference sequence). Trimming pared 7 bases from V and 0 bases from J, leaving 10 bases between. This CDR3 contains 13 residues. This CDR3 is CSVGSSSNQPQHF. CDR3 bases: TGCAGTGTTGGGTCGTCTAGCAATCAGCCCCAGCATTTT.